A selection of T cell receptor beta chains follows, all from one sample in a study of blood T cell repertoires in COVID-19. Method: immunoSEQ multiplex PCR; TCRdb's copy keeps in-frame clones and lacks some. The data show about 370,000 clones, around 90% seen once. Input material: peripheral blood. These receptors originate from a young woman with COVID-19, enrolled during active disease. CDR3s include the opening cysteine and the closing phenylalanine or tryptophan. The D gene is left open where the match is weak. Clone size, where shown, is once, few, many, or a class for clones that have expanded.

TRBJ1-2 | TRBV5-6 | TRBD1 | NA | CASSLTGTGGILNYGYTF | TGTGCCAGCAGCTTAACCGGGACAGGAGGAATCCTTAACTATGGCTACACCTTC
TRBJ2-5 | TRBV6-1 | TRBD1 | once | CASSGLRDRTGETQYF | TGTGCCAGCAGTGGACTCCGGGACAGGACGGGGGAGACCCAGTACTTC
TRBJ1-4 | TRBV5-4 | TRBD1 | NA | CASSLAPGTDEKLFF | TGTGCCAGCAGCTTGGCCCCCGGGACAGATGAAAAACTGTTTTTT
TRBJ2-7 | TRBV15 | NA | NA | CATSSRQESYEQYF | TGTGCCACCAGCTCTCGACAGGAGTCCTACGAGCAGTACTTC
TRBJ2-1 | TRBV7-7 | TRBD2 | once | CASSPNGGGYNEQFF | TGTGCTAGCAGCCCTAATGGGGGGGGATACAATGAGCAGTTCTTC
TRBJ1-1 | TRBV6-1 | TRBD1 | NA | CASSEKGQFSAFF | TGTGCCAGCAGTGAAAAGGGACAGTTTTCTGCTTTCTTT
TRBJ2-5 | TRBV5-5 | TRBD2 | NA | CASSYEEISGRSWETQYF | TGTGCCAGCAGCTATGAAGAAATTAGCGGGAGGTCTTGGGAGACCCAGTACTTC
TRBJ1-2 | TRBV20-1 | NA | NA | CSASPGQGYTF | TGCAGTGCTAGTCCCGGTCAAGGCTACACCTTC
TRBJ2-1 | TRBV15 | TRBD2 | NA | CATSRDWASGGNEQFF | TGTGCCACCAGCAGAGATTGGGCTAGCGGGGGCAATGAGCAGTTCTTC
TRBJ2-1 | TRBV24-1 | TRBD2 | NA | CATSDRGSGNEQFF | TGTGCCACCAGTGATAGGGGTAGCGGGAATGAGCAGTTCTTC
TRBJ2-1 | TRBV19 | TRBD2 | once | CASTPSGRGHREQFF | TGTGCCAGTACCCCAAGCGGGAGAGGCCATCGAGAGCAGTTCTTC
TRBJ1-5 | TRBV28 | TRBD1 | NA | CASSAQGNQPQHF | TGTGCCAGCAGTGCACAGGGGAATCAGCCCCAGCATTTT
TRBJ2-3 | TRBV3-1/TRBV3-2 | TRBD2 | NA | CASSPDQREGRGSTQYF | TGTGCCAGCAGCCCAGATCAGCGGGAGGGCCGCGGCTCCACGCAGTATTTT
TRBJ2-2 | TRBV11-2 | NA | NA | CASSLRLGGTGELFF | TGTGCCAGCAGCTTAAGACTAGGAGGCACCGGGGAGCTGTTTTTT
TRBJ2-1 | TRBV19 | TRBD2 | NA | CASSGNSGRSYNEQFF | TGTGCCAGTAGTGGGAATAGCGGGAGGTCCTACAATGAGCAGTTCTTC
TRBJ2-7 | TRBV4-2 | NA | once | CASSQDIDSLRSVAYEQYF | TGTGCCAGCAGCCAAGATATTGACAGCTTAAGGAGTGTAGCCTACGAGCAGTACTTC
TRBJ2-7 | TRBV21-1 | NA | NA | CASSKVLREKRYEQYF | TGTGCCAGCAGCAAAGTGTTGAGGGAAAAGAGGTACGAGCAGTACTTC
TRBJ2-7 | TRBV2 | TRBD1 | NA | CATMDRAYEQYF | TGTGCCACCATGGACAGGGCCTACGAGCAGTACTTC
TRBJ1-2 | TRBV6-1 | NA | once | CASSERFSSYGYTF | TGTGCCAGCAGTGAGCGGTTTTCAAGCTATGGCTACACCTTC
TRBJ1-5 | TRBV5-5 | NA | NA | CASSYPGGPQHF | TGTGCCAGCAGCTACCCCGGAGGGCCCCAGCATTTT
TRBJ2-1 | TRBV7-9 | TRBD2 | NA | CASSAGLGSYNEQFF | TGTGCCAGCAGCGCGGGACTAGGCTCCTACAATGAGCAGTTCTTC
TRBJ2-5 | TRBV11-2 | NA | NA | CASSSMNGETQYF | TGTGCCAGCAGCTCAATGAACGGGGAGACCCAGTACTTC
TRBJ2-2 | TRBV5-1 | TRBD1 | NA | CASSPGVQGATGELFF | TGCGCCAGCAGCCCGGGGGTACAGGGGGCGACCGGGGAGCTGTTTTTT
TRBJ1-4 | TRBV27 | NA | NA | CASRGGAANEKLFF | TGTGCCAGCCGAGGGGGAGCGGCTAATGAAAAACTGTTTTTT